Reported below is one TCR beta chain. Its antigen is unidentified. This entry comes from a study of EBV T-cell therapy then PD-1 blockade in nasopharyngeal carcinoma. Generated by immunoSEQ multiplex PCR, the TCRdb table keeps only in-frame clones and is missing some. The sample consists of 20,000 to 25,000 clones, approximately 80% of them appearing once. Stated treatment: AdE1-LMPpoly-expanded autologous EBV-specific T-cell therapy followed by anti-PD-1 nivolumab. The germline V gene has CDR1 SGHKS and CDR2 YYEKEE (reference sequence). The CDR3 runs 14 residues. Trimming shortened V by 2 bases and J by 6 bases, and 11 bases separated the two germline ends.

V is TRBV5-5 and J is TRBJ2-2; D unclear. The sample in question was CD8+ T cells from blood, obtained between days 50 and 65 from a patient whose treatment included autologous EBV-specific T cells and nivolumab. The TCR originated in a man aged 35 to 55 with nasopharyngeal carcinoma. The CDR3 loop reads CASSFGGLAGELFF. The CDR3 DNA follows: TGTGCCAGCAGCTTTGGTGGGTTGGCCGGGGAGCTGTTTTTT.